This T cell receptor (beta chain) stems from a study of vaccination and CD4 T cells after COVID-19. In the study overall: The post-vaccine samples came a median about 70 days after dose two (range 14 to 241).

Once obtained from cultured CD4+ T cells, the DNA was sequenced using the Oncomine TCR Beta short-read assay. MiXCR, applied by TCRdb to the PCR reads, yields one record per CDR3 protein. The profile shows about 9,100 distinct CDR3 sequences, just under 65% of them singletons. Looked up from germline, CDR1 is SGHTA and CDR2 is FQGTGA. The length of the CDR3 is 15 residues. Trimming took 3 bases from V and 6 from J, leaving 15 bases between them. Points on this clonotype: The antigen is undetermined.

The treatment is: 10-day PBMC culture with coronavirus spike peptide pools or control peptides (ViraFEST assay). TCRs were sequenced by ViraFEST after antigen-specific T cells had been expanded with peptide pools. This TCR derives from a human donor who had recovered from COVID-19. Sequenced input: CD4+ T cells from blood, cultured in vitro. V usage is TRBV7-3 and J usage is TRBJ2-1; a possible D gene is TRBD2 (6 bases). The CDR3 is CASSLGSERVNEQFF. CDR3 in DNA: TGTGCCAGCAGCTTGGGTTCGGAGCGGGTCAATGAGCAGTTCTTC.